Described below is a single TCR beta chain sequence and its context. It lacks a known antigen. No base-level quality is on record; no much larger clone is a single base apart. The sample is drawn from a study of blood T cell repertoires in COVID-19 (dated by TCRdb to about 2020). The study in broad terms: Samples from collaborators originated in the United States, Italy and Spain and spanned both the acute and convalescent phases of COVID-19. The prospective study material was composed of cDNA or gDNA derived from T cells, B-cell-depleted T cells, or PBMCs. Subjects who had been exposed to COVID-19, were actively infected with it, or had recovered from it provided the deeply sampled blood TCRbeta repertoires that made up the dataset. A freely available public database, intended as a resource for researchers studying the immune response to SARS-CoV-2, is where the repertoires were released. The samples were drawn from two sources: the first 160 participants of the ongoing ImmuneRACE study, and over 950 subjects contributed by 6 global collaborators. Sample metadata almost always included a de-identified subject ID, COVID-19 status, age in years and sex. HLA class I and class II types, where available, came from metadata supplied by the sample provider rather than from assay-based typing.

Broad study findings and their caveats: Clinical and demographic metadata were provided uncurated, with the amount varying by source and participant.

TCRbeta CDR3 regions were amplified from genomic DNA using the immunoSEQ Assay, a bias-controlled multiplex PCR. In the original analysis: The number of nucleated cells in each sample was estimated from the amplification of reference gene primers within the assay. Sequence reads were collapsed and filtered to measure the absolute abundance of every unique TCRbeta CDR3 rearrangement. For each sample, productive Simpson clonality was calculated as the square root of Simpson's diversity index across productive rearrangements. Entries here come from immuneACCESS through TCRdb and include only in-frame sequences with V and J called. Some clones fail to appear in such tables; in the studies checked, an unresolved V gene covers under half of the shortfall, and the cause of the remainder is unknown. The V and J calls and clone size come from that table; D and trimming were worked out from the DNA. Within this sample are over 200,000 clones, with around 89% of them counted one time only. 1.2% of the sample comes from the top ten.

V is pruned by 3 bases and J by 7 bases, leaving 4 bases of the junction without a gene match. Its CDR3 holds 15 amino acids, cysteine through phenylalanine. Of all the DNA, just the CDR3 is kept, 45 bases in frame from base 1. From the germline V gene, CDR1 is MNHNS and CDR2 is SASEGT. Participants in the prospective study were aged roughly 18 to 100 years, lived in under 30 United States geographic areas, and enrolled through a virtual design. To assign participants to cohorts, the prospective study relied on clinical history that participants themselves reported in a screening survey and a study questionnaire. Recovered participants in ImmuneRACE Cohort 3 were defined as having two consecutive negative NP/OP PCR tests, clearance from a healthcare professional, or resolution of symptoms. In the prospective study, mobile phlebotomists collected whole blood, serum and a nasopharyngeal or oropharyngeal swab from each participant. Participants in the prospective study had the option to provide additional blood draws and questionnaires over an approximately two-month period. Before DNA extraction, prospective study blood samples were shipped either frozen or at room temperature.

The source is a man aged 30-40 years who had recovered from COVID-19. The sequenced material came from PBMCs or T cells enriched from blood (not recorded which). The V and J segments used are TRBV6-1 and TRBJ1-6; the junction holds 9 bases that match TRBD1. The DNA sequence follows: TGTGCCAGCAGTGAGGGACAGGGAGGAAATTCACCCCTCCACTTT. It is translated as CASSEGQGGNSPLHF.